This entry concerns a single T cell receptor (beta chain). Its matching antigen is unknown. The CDR3 end shows no conserved phenylalanine or tryptophan, and so a read error is likely. These data belong to a study of tumor-infiltrating lymphocytes in primary liver carcinoma. Study results and caveats: Researchers found tumor-adjacent and tumor-blood pairs overlapped less than tumor region pairs.

Starting from roughly 0.5 ug of total RNA, TCR beta cDNA was produced with a primer in the constant region. What produced the TCR beta libraries was three nested multiplex PCR rounds using slightly modified ARM-PCR. Two initial PCR rounds of approximately 10 cycles each paired TRBV1-TRBV30 forward primers with a C-beta reverse primer. MiXCR, applied by TCRdb to the multiplex PCR reads, yields one record per CDR3 protein. The sample consists of about 64,000 distinct CDR3 sequences, around 64% of them appearing once. The CDR3 extends over 14 amino acids. Trimming shortened V by 6 bases and J by 5 bases, and 16 bases separated the two germline ends. CDR1 MNHNS and CDR2 SASEGT come from the germline V gene. Investigators took RNA and DNA out together from about 19-30 mg of unsorted bulk tissue.

The chain uses TRBV6-1 and TRBJ2-5, with D perhaps matching TRBD2 (5 bases). The sample consisted of liver tumor tissue from sampling region 4. Sample subset: tumor region T4, right-lateral pole. This clonotype originated in a man aged 35-49 years with primary liver carcinoma and hepatitis B virus infection. The CDR3 region is CASRRASSGETQYY. CDR3 coding DNA: TGTGCCAGCAGAAGGGCCTCCTCGGGGGAGACCCAGTACTAC.